This T cell receptor (beta chain) emerged from a study of T cells in Graves' hyperthyroidism and ophthalmopathy. In this sample, this clonotype turned up a few times. Germline CDR1 and CDR2: MNHNS and SASEGT. CDR3 size: 17 residues. Researchers took RNA transcripts and amplified the TCR beta CDR3 regions from them. The HTBI primer set was used in a first-round RT-PCR of the TCR CDR3. One entry per CDR3 protein, called by TCRdb with MiXCR from the multiplex PCR reads. This sample has 460,000 or so distinct CDR3 sequences, with 13% to 15% found just once. Sequenced: blood. The gene calls are TRBV6-1 and TRBJ2-1, with D maybe TRBD2 (7 bases). The J call is in doubt because the DNA end fits TRBJ2-7 better. The TCR sequence derives from a young woman with Graves' hyperthyroidism. The CDR3 here is CASSPGGQAVSYNEQYF. The CDR3 nucleotides are TGTGCCAGCAGTCCCGGGGGGCAGGCCGTTTCCTACAATGAGCAGTACTTC.